This T cell receptor (beta chain) was sequenced in a study of CD8 T cells in ankylosing spondylitis. The study's findings and limits: Prior work had noted some motif variants in reactive arthritis blood and synovial fluid.

In its sample, this clonotype was seen a few times. The antigen is undetermined. The CDR3 is 16 residues long. Trimming removed 2 bases from V and 5 bases from J; junction bases left unmatched: 4. Germline V lookup: CDR1 SGDLS, CDR2 YYNGEE. TCRdb processed the 5' RACE reads anew with MiXCR; each CDR3 protein has one entry. The table records 25,000 to 30,000 distinct CDR3 sequences, about 5.3% of them present only once. This clonotype was sampled from a female donor with ankylosing spondylitis or in good health (not recorded which). Input material: blood, either unsorted or a sorted T cell fraction (not recorded which). V usage is TRBV9 and J usage is TRBJ2-3; TRBD2 matches 14 bases. CDR3 DNA sequence: TGTGCCAGCAGCGTGGGACTAGCGGGGGTTAAAGATACGCAGTATTTT. It specifies CASSVGLAGVKDTQYF.